This T cell receptor beta chain was sequenced for a study of shared T cell receptors in the human thymus. A remark on this clone: Other DNA sequences in the sample encode the same CDR3.

V lost 5 bases and J lost 7, with 15 bases in between. The V gene's germline CDR1 is MDHEN and CDR2 SYDVKM. The CDR3 runs 15 residues. Data came from immunoSEQ multiplex PCR; TCRdb stores just in-frame clones and leaves some out. The sample consists of hundreds of thousands of clones, over 75% of them appearing once. The sample was also linked to a second study, of human thymus T cells. That work contributes: Donation was from healthy Finnish infants who were having corrective surgery that addressed congenital heart defects. During corrective heart surgery, resections were taken, and the thymus tissue came from them. Thymic and blood repertoires appeared to carry a bias in their V and J gene usage. In unrelated individuals, thymic repertoires overlapped highly, according to related research.

The chain links TRBV28 to TRBJ1-6; possible D gene TRBD1, 6 bases. The receptor was isolated from a girl under two years old with a congenital heart defect. Sequenced input: thymocytes. CDR3 residues: CASSGTGTPNSPLHF. CDR3 nucleotides: TGTGCCAGCAGTGGAACCGGGACACCAAATTCACCCCTCCACTTT.